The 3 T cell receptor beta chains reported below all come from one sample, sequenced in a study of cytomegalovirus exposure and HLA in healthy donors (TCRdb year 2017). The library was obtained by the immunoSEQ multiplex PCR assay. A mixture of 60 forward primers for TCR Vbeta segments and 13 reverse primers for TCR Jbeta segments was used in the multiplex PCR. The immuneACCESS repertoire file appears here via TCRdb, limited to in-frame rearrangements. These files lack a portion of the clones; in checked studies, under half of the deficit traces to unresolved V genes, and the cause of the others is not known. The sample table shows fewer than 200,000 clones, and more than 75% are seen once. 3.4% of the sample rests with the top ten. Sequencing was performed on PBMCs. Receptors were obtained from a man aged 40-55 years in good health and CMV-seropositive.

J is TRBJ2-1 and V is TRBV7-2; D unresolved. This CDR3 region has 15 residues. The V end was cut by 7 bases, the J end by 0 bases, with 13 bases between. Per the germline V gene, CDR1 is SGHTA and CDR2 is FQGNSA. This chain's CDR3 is CASNRRSSSYNEQFF. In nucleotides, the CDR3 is TGTGCCAGCAATCGACGGAGTAGCTCCTACAATGAGCAGTTCTTC. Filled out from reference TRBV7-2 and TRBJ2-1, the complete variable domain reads GAGVSQSPSNKVTEKGKDVELRCDPISGHTALYWYRQSLGQGLEFLIYFQGNSAPDKSGLPSDRFSAERTGGSVSTLTIQRTQQEDSAVYLCASNRRSSSYNEQFFGPGTRLTVL.

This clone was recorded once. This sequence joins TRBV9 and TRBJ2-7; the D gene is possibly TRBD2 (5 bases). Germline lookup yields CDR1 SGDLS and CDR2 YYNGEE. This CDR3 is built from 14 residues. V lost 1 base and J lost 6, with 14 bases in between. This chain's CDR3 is CASSVSGLPTEQYF. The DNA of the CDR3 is TGTGCCAGCAGCGTATCCGGACTCCCCACCGAGCAGTACTTC.

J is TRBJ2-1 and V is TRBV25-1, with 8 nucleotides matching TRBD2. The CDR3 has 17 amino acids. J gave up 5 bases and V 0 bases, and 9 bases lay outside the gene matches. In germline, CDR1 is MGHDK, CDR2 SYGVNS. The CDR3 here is CASSEYWLGRGDNEQFF. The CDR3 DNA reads TGTGCCAGCAGTGAATACTGGTTAGGGCGGGGGGACAATGAGCAGTTCTTC. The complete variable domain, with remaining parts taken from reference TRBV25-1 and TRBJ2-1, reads EADIYQTPRYLVIGTGKKITLECSQTMGHDKMYWYQQDPGMELHLIHYSYGVNSTEKGDLSSESTVSRIRTEHFPLTLESARPSHTSQYLCASSEYWLGRGDNEQFFGPGTRLTVL.